The rows below give T cell receptor beta chains drawn from one sample of a study of CD8+CD57+ T cells in acquired aplastic anemia. Each CDR3 protein is one row after TCRdb ran MiXCR on the reads. The table includes approximately 200,000 distinct CDR3 sequences, around 63% detected once. The sample consisted of sorted CD4+, CD8+, or CD8+CD57+ T cells (not recorded which) from PBMCs. The receptor source for this set is a human donor in good health. Both conserved end residues are part of each CDR3. D genes are given only for firm matches. A row's size may be missing; if present it is once, few, many or a size class.

J gene,clone size,V gene,CDR3 length,D gene,CDR3 protein,CDR3 DNA
TRBJ2-2,many,TRBV6-1,13,-,CASSEGDTGELFF,TGTGCCAGCAGTGAAGGGGACACCGGGGAGCTGTTTTTT
TRBJ2-7,many,TRBV20-1,15,-,CSARAVAAALSEQYF,TGCAGTGCTAGAGCAGTTGCGGCAGCCCTGAGCGAGCAGTACTTC
TRBJ1-4,many,TRBV4-3,18,TRBD1,CASSQEGGQASVNEKLFF,TGCGCCAGCAGCCAAGAGGGAGGACAGGCCTCCGTTAATGAAAAACTGTTTTTT
TRBJ1-1,many,TRBV19,13,-,CASSVSKNTEAFF,TGTGCCAGTAGTGTAAGTAAGAACACTGAAGCTTTCTTT
TRBJ2-1,-,TRBV15,14,-,CATSSPPWGGEQFF,TGTGCCACCAGCAGCCCCCCGTGGGGAGGTGAGCAGTTCTTC
TRBJ1-3,many,TRBV9,15,-,CASSAYAGTGNTIYF,TGTGCCAGCAGCGCCTATGCGGGGACTGGAAACACCATATATTTT
TRBJ1-3,once,TRBV24-1,14,-,CAISDPGYGNTIYF,TGTGCCATCAGTGATCCAGGGTACGGAAACACCATATATTTT
TRBJ2-1,many,TRBV19,14,-,CASSMWETYNEQFF,TGTGCCAGTAGTATGTGGGAAACCTACAATGAGCAGTTCTTC
TRBJ2-2,-,TRBV29-1,13,-,CSVDELSPGELFF,TGCAGCGTTGACGAGCTGAGCCCCGGGGAGCTGTTTTTT
TRBJ1-1,-,TRBV5-6,14,-,CASSLLAGAIEAFF,TGTGCCAGCAGCTTGTTGGCAGGGGCCATTGAAGCTTTCTTT
TRBJ1-5,many,TRBV5-8,17,-,CASSLEFGGVMDQPQHF,TGTGCCAGCAGCTTGGAGTTTGGAGGGGTTATGGATCAGCCCCAGCATTTT